These 25 T cell receptor beta chains were sequenced from one sample in a study of OX40 agonist ivuxolimab in advanced cancers. The library was made by the immunoSEQ multiplex PCR assay. TCRdb took this table from immuneACCESS and kept in-frame rearrangements with V and J called. Such tables lack part of the clones; where checked against another copy, unresolved V genes explain under half of the gap, and the rest is unexplained. Present in this sample are about 60,000 clones, roughly nine tenths of which were seen just once. The ten largest make up 13% to 15% of the sample. This sample comprised CD4+ or CD8+ T cells sorted from blood, obtained in a trial of the OX40 agonist ivuxolimab. The receptors were sampled from an adult with an advanced solid tumor such as melanoma, head and neck, liver or kidney cancer.

CDR3 sequence (DNA): TGCGCCAGCAGCTTGGCCTCGACAGGGCGCCCCTACGAGCAGTACTTC. This translates into CASSLASTGRPYEQYF. The V gene is TRBV5-1, the J gene TRBJ2-7; TRBD1 matches at 7 bases. This CDR3 contains 16 residues. Per the germline V gene, CDR1 is SGHRS and CDR2 is YFSETQ. V trimming: 0 bases; J trimming: 2 bases; junction bases outside the gene matches: 8.

J is TRBJ1-2 and V is TRBV7-9; 9 bases align to TRBD1. The ends lost 5 bases at V and 7 bases at J; junction bases unmatched: 5. The CDR3 is made up of 13 amino acids. Germline values: CDR1 SEHNR, CDR2 FQNEAQ (reference sequence). The CDR3 reads CASSNWDRVGYTF. The CDR3 DNA sequence: TGTGCCAGCAGCAACTGGGACAGGGTTGGCTACACCTTC.

The chain is built from TRBV27 and TRBJ2-7, with 10 bases identical to TRBD1. Germline loops: CDR1 MNHEY, CDR2 SMNVEV (reference sequence). Germline trimming cut 5 bases from V and 4 bases from J; bases unmatched to any gene: 8. This CDR3 has 15 amino acids. CDR3 in amino acids: CASSSLGQGSYEQYF. The CDR3 DNA follows: TGTGCCAGCAGTAGCCTGGGACAGGGGTCTTACGAGCAGTACTTC.

The chain couples TRBV21-1 to TRBJ2-7; TRBD2, the table's D call, was not compared with the DNA. TRBV21-1 has pseudogene status. The CDR3 has 17 amino acids. CDR3 amino acids: CASSKREQRAVSYEQYF. CDR3 in DNA: TGTGCCAGCAGCAAAAGGGAGCAAAGGGCCGTTTCCTACGAGCAGTACTTC.

This chain uses TRBV28 with TRBJ2-5; 7 bases are a match to TRBD2. CDR1 and CDR2 from the germline V gene are MDHEN and SYDVKM. The CDR3 contains 15 residues. J was trimmed by 5 bases and V by 8 bases; bases with no gene match: 14. For the CDR3, the DNA is TGTGCCAGCGGGGAGGGATCCCGGAGGCGTGAGACCCAGTACTTC. Amino acid sequence: CASGEGSRRRETQYF.

The chain is built from TRBV6-1 and TRBJ1-5, with TRBD1 as a possible D gene (5 bases). The germline CDR1 and CDR2 sequences are MNHNS and SASEGT. The CDR3 loop spans 15 amino acids. V gave up 6 bases and J gave up 4 bases, with 16 bases separating them. The DNA of the CDR3 is TGTGCCAGCAGAAAAGGGTCGGGGGAGAATCAGCCCCAGCATTTT. It yields the protein CASRKGSGENQPQHF.

V gene TRBV27 combines with J gene TRBJ2-1, with a weak D call TRBD2 (6 bases). CDR3 length: 14 amino acids. Looked up from germline, CDR1 is MNHEY and CDR2 is SMNVEV (reference sequence). V was pared by 3 bases and J by 10 bases, with 16 bases between. The CDR3 DNA reads as TGTGCCAGCAGTTTTGATAGCGAGGGGAGGGAGCAGTTCTTC. Its translation: CASSFDSEGREQFF.

This clone was seen once. The V gene is TRBV5-1, the J gene TRBJ1-4; D is ambiguous. CDR1 and CDR2 (germline): SGHRS, YFSETQ. This CDR3 comprises 14 residues. Trimming cost V 4 bases and J 3 bases, with 10 bases left between them. The CDR3 loop is CASSLWGSNEKLFF. The DNA for the CDR3 is TGCGCCAGCAGCCTGTGGGGTTCTAATGAAAAACTGTTTTTT.

The chain is built from TRBV5-1 and TRBJ2-7; tentative D call: TRBD1 (7 bases). Germline CDR1 SGHRS, CDR2 YFSETQ. The CDR3 covers 18 residues. Trimming removed 4 bases at V and 0 bases at J, with 23 bases between. This chain's CDR3 is CASSPQGVGTGFSYEQYF. As DNA, the CDR3 is TGCGCCAGCAGCCCGCAGGGGGTCGGGACTGGTTTCTCCTACGAGCAGTACTTC. Full variable domain (outside the CDR3, taken from reference TRBV5-1 and TRBJ2-7): KAGVTQTPRYLIKTRGQQVTLSCSPISGHRSVSWYQQTPGQGLQFLFEYFSETQRNKGNFPGRFSGRQFSNSRSEMNVSTLELGDSALYLCASSPQGVGTGFSYEQYFGPGTRLTVT.

J is TRBJ2-3 and V is TRBV5-1; 10 bases map to TRBD2. CDR1 is SGHRS and CDR2 is YFSETQ in the germline V gene. Trimming at V came to 5 bases and at J to 0 bases, leaving 3 bases not matched to a gene. The CDR3 has 15 amino acids. CDR3 region: CASRETSGSTDTQYF. CDR3 DNA sequence: TGCGCCAGCAGGGAGACTAGCGGGAGCACAGATACGCAGTATTTT.

This rearrangement joins TRBV6-4 to TRBJ1-1; D not certain. CDR1 is MRHNA and CDR2 is SNTAGT in the germline V gene. This CDR3 contains 13 residues. V was shortened by 5 bases and J by 1 base, with 8 bases between the two germline ends. CDR3 amino acids: CASSRARNTEAFF. The DNA for the CDR3 is TGTGCCAGCAGTCGCGCCAGGAACACTGAAGCTTTCTTT.

The chain carries TRBV7-2 and TRBJ2-7; no clear D. With 1 base removed from V and 6 bases from J, the gap between germline ends came to 7 bases. The CDR3 is made up of 12 amino acids. Per the germline V gene, CDR1 is SGHTA and CDR2 is FQGNSA. The CDR3 coding sequence is TGTGCCAGCAGCTTAGGTGGGCTCGAGCAGTACTTC. Its protein is CASSLGGLEQYF.

This clone occurred a few times. The J gene is TRBJ2-1, the V gene TRBV2, with 9 nucleotides matching TRBD2. CDR1 and CDR2 from the germline V gene are SNHLY and FYNNEI. This CDR3 comprises 15 residues. Trimming removed 7 bases from V and 4 bases from J; junction bases left unmatched: 8. The CDR3 spells CASTAETSGYNEQFF. As DNA, the CDR3 is TGTGCCAGCACCGCGGAGACTAGCGGTTACAATGAGCAGTTCTTC.

The chain couples TRBV2 to TRBJ2-5; 10 positions match TRBD2. Trimming removed 6 bases from V and 5 bases from J; junction bases left unmatched: 9. The CDR3 extends over 15 amino acids. Germline CDR1 SNHLY, CDR2 FYNNEI. CDR3 nucleotides: TGTGCCAGCAGGGCTAGCGGGAGCATTTGGGAGACCCAGTACTTC. As protein: CASRASGSIWETQYF. Full variable domain (remainder filled in from reference TRBV2 and TRBJ2-5): EPEVTQTPSHQVTQMGQEVILRCVPISNHLYFYWYRQILGQKVEFLVSFYNNEISEKSEIFDDQFSVERPDGSNFTLKIRSTKLEDSAMYFCASRASGSIWETQYFGPGTRLLVL.

The rearrangement uses TRBV15 and TRBJ2-3; 12 positions match TRBD2. The ends lost 1 base at V and 5 bases at J; junction bases unmatched: 10. CDR3 length: 18 residues. Germline loops: CDR1 LNHNV, CDR2 YYDKDF (reference sequence). The CDR3, as DNA: TGTGCCACCAGCAGAGTCCTGGGGCTAGCGGGAGGGGGAGATACGCAGTATTTT. This translates into CATSRVLGLAGGGDTQYF.

The gene calls are TRBV6-1 and TRBJ2-1; 8 bases align to TRBD2. CDR3 length equals 12 residues. Per germline, CDR1 MNHNS and CDR2 SASEGT. V dropped 2 bases and J dropped 10; count of bases not matched to a gene: 1. The CDR3 protein is CASSETGGEQFF. The CDR3 DNA reads TGTGCCAGCAGTGAAACGGGGGGGGAGCAGTTCTTC.

This chain uses TRBV15 with TRBJ1-4; 7 bases fit TRBD1. V trimming: 6 bases; J trimming: 4 bases; junction bases outside the gene matches: 8. Germline CDR1 reads LNHNV; CDR2 reads YYDKDF (reference sequence). The CDR3 is 15 amino acids. The CDR3 region is CATRDGDSINEKLFF. CDR3 in DNA: TGTGCCACCAGGGACGGGGACAGCATTAATGAAAAACTGTTTTTT.

V gene TRBV9 combines with J gene TRBJ2-2; 7 positions match TRBD2. The CDR3 runs 15 residues. Trimming cost V 0 bases and J 7 bases; bases outside gene matches: 6. Per the germline V gene, CDR1 is SGDLS and CDR2 is YYNGEE. In nucleotides, the CDR3 is TGTGCCAGCAGCGTAGATGAGCGGGAAATCGGGGAGCTGTTTTTT. This encodes CASSVDEREIGELFF.

V is TRBV5-1 and J is TRBJ2-7; 9 nucleotides agree with TRBD2. The CDR3 runs to 14 residues. Trimming removed 4 bases from V and 6 bases from J; junction bases left unmatched: 8. Germline V gene lookup returns CDR1 SGHRS and CDR2 YFSETQ. Here the CDR3 DNA reads TGCGCCAGCAGCAGGACTAGCGTGAATACCGAGCAGTACTTC. Protein: CASSRTSVNTEQYF.

V gene TRBV19 combines with J gene TRBJ2-3, with a weak D call TRBD2 (6 bases). The germline V gene has CDR1 LNHDA and CDR2 SQIVND (reference sequence). V lost 3 bases, J lost 4 bases, and 11 bases lay in between. The CDR3 has 14 amino acids. This CDR3 is CASSIFRDSDTQYF. The CDR3 DNA reads TGTGCCAGTAGTATCTTCCGGGACTCAGATACGCAGTATTTT. The whole variable domain, filled in from reference TRBV19 and TRBJ2-3, reads DGGITQSPKYLFRKEGQNVTLSCEQNLNHDAMYWYRQDPGQGLRLIYYSQIVNDFQKGDIAEGYSVSREKKESFPLTVTSAQKNPTAFYLCASSIFRDSDTQYFGPGTRLTVL.

V gene TRBV11-2 combines with J gene TRBJ2-3; D call uncertain. Per germline, CDR1 SGHAT and CDR2 FQNNGV. The CDR3 has 12 residues. Deletions cut 5 bases from V and 6 bases from J, with 9 bases between. The CDR3 is CASSLLGDTQYF. The CDR3 DNA follows: TGTGCCAGCAGCCTCCTCGGGGATACGCAGTATTTT.

The chain couples TRBV6-1 to TRBJ2-1; D is unresolved. The CDR3 is 12 amino acids. The ends were cut back, 0 bases at V and 9 bases at J, with 6 bases in the middle. The germline V gene has CDR1 MNHNS and CDR2 SASEGT. The CDR3 sequence is CASSEARFEQFF. DNA for the CDR3: TGTGCCAGCAGTGAAGCCAGATTTGAGCAGTTCTTC.

With respect to this clone: The junction shows a germline mismatch at one end, possibly a read error. The V gene is TRBV7-7, the J gene TRBJ2-2; TRBD1 aligns across 8 bases. The V gene's germline CDR1 is SSHAT and CDR2 FNYEAQ (reference sequence). This CDR3 contains 12 residues. The CDR3 here is CASRVSGGKLFF. The CDR3 region has the DNA TGTGCTAGCAGGGTCTCAGGGGGCAAGCTGTTTTTT.

The genes are TRBV19 and TRBJ1-2; the D gene is possibly TRBD1 (5 bases). Germline V gene lookup returns CDR1 LNHDA and CDR2 SQIVND (reference sequence). V was trimmed by 6 bases and J by 7 bases, leaving 18 bases between them. The CDR3 covers 14 residues. This CDR3 reads CASSLFLSGSGYTF. As DNA, the CDR3 is TGTGCCAGTAGCTTATTTCTCTCAGGGAGTGGCTACACCTTC.

The rearrangement joins TRBV28 to TRBJ2-3, with 10 bases that match TRBD1. CDR1 is MDHEN, CDR2 SYDVKM, per germline. V shed 7 bases and J 3 bases; nucleotides not matched to a gene: 4. This CDR3 has 14 residues. The CDR3 coding sequence is TGTGCCAGCAACGGGGGACAGGGGACAGATACGCAGTATTTT. Translation: CASNGGQGTDTQYF.